The 2 T cell receptor beta chains below were found in one sample sequenced in a study of T cells after yellow fever vaccination. MiXCR, applied by TCRdb to the 5' RACE reads, yields one record per CDR3 protein. Of fewer than 500,000 distinct CDR3 sequences in the sample, about 17% were seen once. The sample in question was PBMCs, obtained before the yellow fever booster vaccination. The receptors come from a young man who received the YFV17D yellow fever vaccine.

This clonotype occurred a few times. The rearrangement joins TRBV29-1 to TRBJ2-3; D might be TRBD1 or TRBD2, each matching 5 bases. V was pared by 4 bases and J by 1 base, with 12 bases between. Germline values: CDR1 SQVTM, CDR2 ANQGSEA. The CDR3 consists of 14 residues. The CDR3 region is CSVVRGEGTDTQYF. For the CDR3, the DNA is TGCAGCGTTGTTAGGGGAGAGGGCACAGATACGCAGTATTTT.

The rearrangement links TRBV29-1 to TRBJ2-1, with 9 nucleotides matching TRBD1. The length of the CDR3 is 15 residues. With 3 bases clipped from V and 4 bases from J, the junction kept 7 bases outside the gene matches. Germline V lookup: CDR1 SQVTM, CDR2 ANQGSEA. CDR3 DNA sequence: TGCAGCGTTGAGCCCGGGACAGGGAGGTACAATGAGCAGTTCTTC. Translated, it gives CSVEPGTGRYNEQFF.